A selection of T cell receptor beta chains follows, all from one sample in a study of identical twins. TCRdb itself ran the 5' RACE reads through MiXCR, one entry per CDR3 protein. The table includes 500,000 to 700,000 distinct CDR3 sequences, around 7.4% detected once. The same sample was also studied in work on yellow fever vaccine responses in identical twins.

Sequencing was done on a sample of PBMCs. The origin of the receptors is a young woman in good health. Each CDR3 is given with its conserved first and last residue. Rows may omit the clone size; those that give it use once, few, many or a size class.

j_call,clone_size,v_call,cdr3_aa
TRBJ2-5,few,TRBV7-9,CASSPLEGTKETQYF
TRBJ2-1,few,TRBV5-6,CASSLEASGGNEQFF
TRBJ2-3,NA,TRBV6-1,CASRRTWTSTDTQYF
TRBJ2-2,NA,TRBV18,CASSPPAGPGELFF
TRBJ2-7,NA,TRBV2,CASSGTSGRAAEQYF
TRBJ1-1,NA,TRBV7-2,CASSTRQFRGRTEAFF
TRBJ1-1,many,TRBV6-5,CASSRDRSEAFF
TRBJ2-5,few,TRBV4-1,CASSQGLVLETQYF
TRBJ2-1,NA,TRBV5-5,CASSLAAFGLNEQFF
TRBJ2-3,NA,TRBV5-1,CASSPKDRVADTQYF
TRBJ2-2,few,TRBV7-9,CASSLDSPAITGELFF
TRBJ2-7,few,TRBV27,CASRGTGSSEQYF
TRBJ2-1,few,TRBV28,CASRPGTSGGNEQFF
TRBJ2-7,NA,TRBV11-2,CASSSRRAYEQYF
TRBJ2-2,many,TRBV13,CASSRWRTGELFF
TRBJ1-3,many,TRBV12-3/TRBV12-4,CASSFATGSGNTIYF
TRBJ1-4,NA,TRBV6-5,CASSYWRDNEKLFF
TRBJ2-3,few,TRBV5-1,CASSFDGYTDTQYF
TRBJ2-3,many,TRBV5-1,CASSLNRALRGDTQYF
TRBJ2-5,few,TRBV5-1,CASSSQGTRETQYF
TRBJ1-1,few,TRBV18,CASSPPAGRNTEAFF
TRBJ2-7,few,TRBV28,CASNTIAGRGYEQYF
TRBJ1-6,many,TRBV6-1,CASREGQGFWSYNSPLHF
TRBJ1-6,once,TRBV29-1,CSAGDSWNSPLHF
TRBJ2-7,NA,TRBV5-1,CASGLDSLYEQYF
TRBJ2-7,many,TRBV3-1,CASSQLPRWYEQYF
TRBJ1-2,NA,TRBV10-3,CAISDTGTGYGYTF
TRBJ2-3,NA,TRBV20-1,CSASGLAIAGGTDTQYF
TRBJ2-1,many,TRBV10-3,CAISESTGAYNEQFF
TRBJ1-2,NA,TRBV24-1,CATSVGASYGYTF
TRBJ2-3,few,TRBV3-1,CASSQKGGGITQYF
TRBJ2-5,NA,TRBV4-2,CASSQHQETQYF
TRBJ2-3,many,TRBV5-1,CASSGITDTQYF
TRBJ1-2,many,TRBV9,CASSVDASYGYTF
TRBJ2-1,few,TRBV5-1,CASSLVIRGLAGRSYNEQFF
TRBJ2-3,few,TRBV6-1,CASSTPGQGTDTQYF
TRBJ2-1,many,TRBV12-3/TRBV12-4,CASSLDSLYNEQFF
TRBJ2-4,NA,TRBV5-6,CASSLYAGLDIQYF
TRBJ2-6,few,TRBV6-5,CASSYSRGLGANVLTF
TRBJ2-7,many,TRBV9,CASSVEGSSYEQYF
TRBJ1-1,few,TRBV6-1,CASSPLAVRGMNTEAFF
TRBJ1-5,many,TRBV12-5,CASGLGPQHAYSNQPQHF
TRBJ2-5,many,TRBV20-1,CSARDLGEQETQYF
TRBJ1-3,NA,TRBV2,CASSEWQGPNTIYF
TRBJ2-5,few,TRBV3-1,CASSQKDSNVLLAGVRETQYF
TRBJ1-2,NA,TRBV18,CASSPDSLMDGYTF
TRBJ2-3,few,TRBV7-2,CASRLGTSAADTQYF
TRBJ2-5,few,TRBV7-3,CASSLPRSGRGFEETQYF
TRBJ2-5,NA,TRBV20-1,CSARQGVGETQYF
TRBJ2-5,NA,TRBV6-1,CASSPSGREGTQYF
TRBJ2-5,many,TRBV5-1,CASSAPRLAKLQETQYF
TRBJ2-3,few,TRBV24-1,CATSVGSFTDTQYF
TRBJ2-3,many,TRBV12-3/TRBV12-4,CASTPGTATDTQYF
TRBJ2-7,NA,TRBV7-2,CASSLAGLELSSPRSYEQYF
TRBJ2-2,NA,TRBV6-1,CASSEWQVTGELFF